This TCR beta chain was recovered during a study of T cells in Graves' hyperthyroidism and ophthalmopathy. Amplification of TCR beta CDR3 regions was performed using RNA transcripts as template. First-round RT-PCR with HTBI primers amplified the TCR CDR3 region. From the multiplex PCR reads, TCRdb called clonotypes with MiXCR, one entry per CDR3 protein. The sample has approximately 640,000 distinct CDR3 sequences; 16% are singletons. Among the patients, aged 18 to 65, hyperthyroidism was newly diagnosed and had lasted under 2 months. The CDR3 spans 14 residues. With 3 bases removed from V and 4 bases from J, the gap between germline ends came to 10 bases. Looked up from germline, CDR1 is SNHLY and CDR2 is FYNNEI. This clonotype was picked up many times.

This clonotype was obtained from a woman aged 25 to 45 with Graves' hyperthyroidism. This rearrangement joins TRBV2 to TRBJ2-1, with D hard to call. Sequenced material: blood. The CDR3 nucleotides read TGTGCCAGCAGTGATGAGCCTTCGTACAATGAGCAGTTCTTC. Its protein product is CASSDEPSYNEQFF. The complete variable domain, with remaining parts taken from reference TRBV2 and TRBJ2-1, reads EPEVTQTPSHQVTQMGQEVILRCVPISNHLYFYWYRQILGQKVEFLVSFYNNEISEKSEIFDDQFSVERPDGSNFTLKIRSTKLEDSAMYFCASSDEPSYNEQFFGPGTRLTVL.